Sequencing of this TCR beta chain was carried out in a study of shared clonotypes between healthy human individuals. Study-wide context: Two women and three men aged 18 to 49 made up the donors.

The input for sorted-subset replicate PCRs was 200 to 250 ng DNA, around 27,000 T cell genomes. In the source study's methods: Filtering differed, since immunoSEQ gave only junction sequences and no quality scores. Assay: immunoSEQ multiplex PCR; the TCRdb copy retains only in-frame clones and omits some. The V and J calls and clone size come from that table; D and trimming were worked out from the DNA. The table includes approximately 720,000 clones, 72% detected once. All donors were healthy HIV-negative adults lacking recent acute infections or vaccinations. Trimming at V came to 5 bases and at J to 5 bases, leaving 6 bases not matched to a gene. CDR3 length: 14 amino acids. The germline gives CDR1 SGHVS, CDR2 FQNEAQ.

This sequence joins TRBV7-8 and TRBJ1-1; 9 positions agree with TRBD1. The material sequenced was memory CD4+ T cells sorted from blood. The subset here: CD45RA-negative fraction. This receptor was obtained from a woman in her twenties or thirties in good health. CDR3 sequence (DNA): TGTGCCAGCAGCGGCAACAGGGGGCGGACTGAAGCTTTCTTT. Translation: CASSGNRGRTEAFF.